A single sample is the source of the 9 T cell receptor beta chains below, sequenced in a study of cytomegalovirus exposure and HLA in healthy donors. Amplification used 60 Vbeta primers and 13 Jbeta primers. Data came from immunoSEQ multiplex PCR; TCRdb stores just in-frame clones and leaves some out. The table shows about 160,000 clones, with 70% to 90% occurring only once. Sequenced: PBMCs. These receptors were collected from a male donor in good health and CMV-seronegative.

The chain couples TRBV7-6 to TRBJ2-3; tentatively, D is TRBD2 (6 bases). The germline V gene has CDR1 SGHVS and CDR2 FNYEAQ. Trimming pared 1 base from V and 2 bases from J, leaving 7 bases between. This CDR3 comprises 14 residues. CDR3 sequence: CASSLGGDTDTQYF. CDR3 nucleotide sequence: TGTGCCAGCAGCTTAGGGGGGGACACAGATACGCAGTATTTT. Looking up the rest from reference TRBV7-6 and TRBJ2-3 gives the full variable domain: GAGVSQSPRYKVTKRGQDVALRCDPISGHVSLYWYRQALGQGPEFLTYFNYEAQQDKSGLPNDRFSAERPEGSISTLTIQRTEQRDSAMYRCASSLGGDTDTQYFGPGTRLTVL.

The chain employs TRBV28 and TRBJ2-5, with D perhaps TRBD2 (7 bases). The DNA end is more similar to TRBJ2-7, so the J call may be wrong. The germline gives CDR1 MDHEN, CDR2 SYDVKM. CDR3 length: 15 amino acids. CDR3 sequence (DNA): TGTGCCAGCAGTGGGGGGGGCTACTTAACCTACGAGCAGTACTTC. Amino acid sequence: CASSGGGYLTYEQYF.

The chain has TRBV15 and TRBJ1-1; D remains unclear. Per germline, CDR1 LNHNV and CDR2 YYDKDF (reference sequence). The CDR3 loop spans 15 amino acids. V was clipped by 2 bases and J by 4 bases, with 14 bases between them. CDR3 loop: CATSRTADWGTEAFF. The DNA of the CDR3 is TGTGCCACCAGCAGAACTGCGGACTGGGGCACTGAAGCTTTCTTT.

V and J are TRBV9 and TRBJ2-7, with 7 bases matching TRBD1. The CDR3 sequence is 16 residues long. The germline gives CDR1 SGDLS, CDR2 YYNGEE. The V gene end was trimmed by 4 bases and the J gene end by 3 bases; junction bases not matched to a gene: 13. CDR3 protein: CASSIGQDGNYYEQYF. Written as DNA, the CDR3 is TGTGCCAGCAGCATCGGACAGGATGGGAACTACTACGAGCAGTACTTC.

This clone has a single count. J is TRBJ2-7 and V is TRBV6-5; the match to TRBD1 covers 9 bases. J gave up 4 bases and V 6 bases, and 10 bases lay outside the gene matches. Looked up from germline, CDR1 is MNHEY and CDR2 is SVGAGI. The CDR3 contains 15 residues. CDR3 nucleotide sequence: TGTGCCAGCAGAGAATACAGGGGGCTAGAATACGAGCAGTACTTC. It translates to CASREYRGLEYEQYF.

The rearrangement uses TRBV29-1 and TRBJ2-2; D unresolved. CDR1 SQVTM and CDR2 ANQGSEA come from the germline V gene. Trimming cost V 5 bases and J 4 bases, with 11 bases left between them. The length of the CDR3 is 13 residues. The CDR3 sequence: CSVPITSTGELFF. The CDR3 DNA sequence: TGCAGCGTTCCTATCACGAGCACCGGGGAGCTGTTTTTT.

The genes are TRBV29-1 and TRBJ2-3; 10 bases map to TRBD2. Germline V gene lookup returns CDR1 SQVTM and CDR2 ANQGSEA. This CDR3 contains 16 residues. V shed 0 bases, J shed 4 bases, and the junction held 7 bases outside the gene matches. The CDR3 coding sequence is TGCAGCGTTGAAGAACCTAGCGGGGGTGTAGCAGATACGCAGTATTTT. Its protein is CSVEEPSGGVADTQYF.

The chain's CDR3 is CASSVGTANTGELFF. The CDR3 region has the DNA TGTGCCAGCAGCGTCGGGACAGCGAACACCGGGGAGCTGTTTTTT. This sequence joins TRBV9 and TRBJ2-2, with 7 positions matching TRBD1. The CDR3 sequence is 15 residues long. The trim removed 2 bases at V and 0 bases at J, leaving 1 base unmatched. The V gene's germline CDR1 is SGDLS and CDR2 YYNGEE.

This chain uses TRBV7-8 with TRBJ2-1; D might be TRBD2 (6 bases). V lost 5 bases and J lost 8, with 25 bases in between. CDR3 size: 17 residues. The germline V gene has CDR1 SGHVS and CDR2 FQNEAQ. CDR3 DNA: TGTGCCAGCAGCCCCTCGGGTTCGGGACTGTTGATCGATGAGCAGTTCTTC. Its protein product is CASSPSGSGLLIDEQFF.